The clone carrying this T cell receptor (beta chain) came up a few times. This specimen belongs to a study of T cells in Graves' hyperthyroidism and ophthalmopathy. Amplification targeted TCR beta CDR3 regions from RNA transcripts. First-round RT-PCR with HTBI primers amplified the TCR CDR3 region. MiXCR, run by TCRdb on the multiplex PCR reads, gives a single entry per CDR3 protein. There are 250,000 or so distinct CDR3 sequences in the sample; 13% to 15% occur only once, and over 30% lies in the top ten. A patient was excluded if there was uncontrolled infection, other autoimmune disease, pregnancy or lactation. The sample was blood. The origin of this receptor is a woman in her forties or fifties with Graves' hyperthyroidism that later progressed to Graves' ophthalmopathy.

The CDR3 DNA reads TGTGCCAGCTCACCGACCCCCTCTGGGGCCAACGTCCTGACTTTC. Translating gives CASSPTPSGANVLTF. This chain connects TRBV18 to TRBJ2-6, with unresolved D. V was shortened by 3 bases and J by 0 bases, with 6 bases between the two germline ends. Germline CDR1 is KGHSH and CDR2 is LQKENI. The CDR3 consists of 15 residues.